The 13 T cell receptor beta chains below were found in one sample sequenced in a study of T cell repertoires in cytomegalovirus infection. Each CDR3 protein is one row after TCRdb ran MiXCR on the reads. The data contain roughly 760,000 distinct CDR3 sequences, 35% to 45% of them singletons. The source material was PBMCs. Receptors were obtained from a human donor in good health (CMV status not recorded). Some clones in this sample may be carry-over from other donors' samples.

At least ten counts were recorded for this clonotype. CDR3 loop: CASSLGEGGGTEAFF. In nucleotides, the CDR3 is TGTGCCAGCAGCTTAGGGGAGGGGGGGGGGACTGAAGCTTTCTTT. J is TRBJ1-1 and V is TRBV7-4, with D possibly being TRBD1 (6 bases). This CDR3 has 15 residues. Per germline, CDR1 SGHVT and CDR2 SQSDAQ. Trimming cost V 1 base and J 5 bases, with 14 bases left between them.

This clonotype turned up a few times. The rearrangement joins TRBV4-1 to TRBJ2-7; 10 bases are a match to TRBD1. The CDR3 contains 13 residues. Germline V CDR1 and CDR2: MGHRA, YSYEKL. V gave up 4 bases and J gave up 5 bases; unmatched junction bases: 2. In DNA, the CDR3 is TGCGCCAGCAGCCCCGGGACAGGGGACGAGCAGTACTTC. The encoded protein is CASSPGTGDEQYF.

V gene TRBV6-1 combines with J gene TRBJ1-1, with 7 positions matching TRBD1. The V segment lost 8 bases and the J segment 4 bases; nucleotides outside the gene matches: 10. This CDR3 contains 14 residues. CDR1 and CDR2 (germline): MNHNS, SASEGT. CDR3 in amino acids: CASFLLRGGTEAFF. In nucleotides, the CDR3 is TGTGCCAGCTTTTTACTCAGGGGGGGCACTGAAGCTTTCTTT.

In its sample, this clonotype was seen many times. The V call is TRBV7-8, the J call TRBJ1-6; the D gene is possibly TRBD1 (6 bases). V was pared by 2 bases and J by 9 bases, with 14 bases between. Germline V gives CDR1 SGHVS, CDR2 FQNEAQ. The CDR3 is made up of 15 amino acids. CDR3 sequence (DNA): TGTGCCAGCAGCTTAAGCCAGGGGACGGCTTCACCCCTCCACTTT. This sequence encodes CASSLSQGTASPLHF.

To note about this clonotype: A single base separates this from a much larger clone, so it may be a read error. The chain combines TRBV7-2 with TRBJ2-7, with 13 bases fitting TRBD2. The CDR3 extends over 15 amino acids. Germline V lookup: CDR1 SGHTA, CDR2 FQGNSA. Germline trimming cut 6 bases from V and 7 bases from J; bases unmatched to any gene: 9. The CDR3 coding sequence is TGTGCCAGCAGGTACACTAGCGGGAGGGCCGGGGAGCAGTACTTC. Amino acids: CASRYTSGRAGEQYF.

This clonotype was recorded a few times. The CDR3 DNA reads as TGTGCCAGCAGCTTACAGACCTACGAGCAGTACTTC. Encoded protein: CASSLQTYEQYF. The chain uses TRBV11-2 and TRBJ2-7; D not resolved. CDR1 SGHAT and CDR2 FQNNGV come from the germline V gene. V lost 2 bases and J lost 2, with 4 bases in between. The CDR3 consists of 12 residues.

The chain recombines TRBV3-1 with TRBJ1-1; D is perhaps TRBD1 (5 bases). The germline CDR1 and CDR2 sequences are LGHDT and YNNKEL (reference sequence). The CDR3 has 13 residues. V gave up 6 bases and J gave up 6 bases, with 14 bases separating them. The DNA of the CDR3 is TGTGCCAGCAGATATGAGGGGATACCTGAAGCTTTCTTT. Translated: CASRYEGIPEAFF.

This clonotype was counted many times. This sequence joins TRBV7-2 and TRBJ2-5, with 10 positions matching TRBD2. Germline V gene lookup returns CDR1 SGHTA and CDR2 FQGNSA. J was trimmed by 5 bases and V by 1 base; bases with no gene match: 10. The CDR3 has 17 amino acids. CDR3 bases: TGTGCCAGCAGCTTAGGGGCTCTAGCGGGGGCCCGGGAGACCCAGTACTTC. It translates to CASSLGALAGARETQYF.

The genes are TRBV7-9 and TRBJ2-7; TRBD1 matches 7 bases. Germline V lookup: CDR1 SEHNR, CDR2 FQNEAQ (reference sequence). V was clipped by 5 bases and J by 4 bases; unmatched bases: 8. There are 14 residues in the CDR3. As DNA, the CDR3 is TGTGCCAGCAGCCAACAGGGGAGCCAGTACGAGCAGTACTTC. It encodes CASSQQGSQYEQYF.

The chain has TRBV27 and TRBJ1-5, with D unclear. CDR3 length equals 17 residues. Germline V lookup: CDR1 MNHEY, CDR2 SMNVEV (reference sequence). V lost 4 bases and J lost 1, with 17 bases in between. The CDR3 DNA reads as TGTGCCAGCAGTTCCCGGGAGGGCAGACCGAGCAATCAGCCCCAGCATTTT. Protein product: CASSSREGRPSNQPQHF.

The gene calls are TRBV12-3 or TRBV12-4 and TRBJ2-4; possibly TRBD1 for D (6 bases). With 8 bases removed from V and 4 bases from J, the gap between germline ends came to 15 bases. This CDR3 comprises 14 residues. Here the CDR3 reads CASRLLDRKNIQYF. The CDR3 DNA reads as TGTGCCAGCCGTCTATTGGACAGAAAAAACATTCAGTACTTC.

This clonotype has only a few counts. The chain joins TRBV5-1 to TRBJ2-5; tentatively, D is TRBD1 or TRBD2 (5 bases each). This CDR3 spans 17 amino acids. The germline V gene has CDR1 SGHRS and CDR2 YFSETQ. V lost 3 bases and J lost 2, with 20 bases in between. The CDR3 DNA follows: TGCGCCAGCAGCTCGGGGCGCGTGGGAGTTGGGCAAGAGACCCAGTACTTC. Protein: CASSSGRVGVGQETQYF. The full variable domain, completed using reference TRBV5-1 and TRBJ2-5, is KAGVTQTPRYLIKTRGQQVTLSCSPISGHRSVSWYQQTPGQGLQFLFEYFSETQRNKGNFPGRFSGRQFSNSRSEMNVSTLELGDSALYLCASSSGRVGVGQETQYFGPGTRLLVL.

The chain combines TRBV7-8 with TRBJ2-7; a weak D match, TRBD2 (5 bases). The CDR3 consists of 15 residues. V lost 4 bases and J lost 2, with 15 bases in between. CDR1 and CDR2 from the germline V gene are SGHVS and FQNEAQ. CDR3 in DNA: TGTGCCAGCAGCTGGAGGTCCCGACAAACCTACGAGCAGTACTTC. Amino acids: CASSWRSRQTYEQYF.